The rows below give T cell receptor beta chains drawn from one sample of a study of cytomegalovirus exposure and HLA in healthy donors. Only in-frame clones appear in the TCRdb table, and some are missing; sequencing was by immunoSEQ multiplex PCR. The top ten clones hold over 2.5% of a sample with about 220,000 clones, 80% to 90% of them seen once. Sequences were obtained from PBMCs. All receptors come from a young woman in good health and CMV-seronegative. Both conserved end residues are part of each CDR3. The order of the fields is V gene, J gene, CDR3 length, CDR3 protein.

v_gene: TRBV7-9; j_gene: TRBJ2-7; len: 15; CDR3aa: CASSFETGGLVEQYF
v_gene: TRBV10-3; j_gene: TRBJ2-2; len: 15; CDR3aa: CAISESGTSVGELFF
v_gene: TRBV30; j_gene: TRBJ2-1; len: 11; CDR3aa: CAWSVNNEQFF
v_gene: TRBV2; j_gene: TRBJ2-3; len: 15; CDR3aa: CASSALAESTDTQYF
v_gene: TRBV2; j_gene: TRBJ2-3; len: 15; CDR3aa: CASSQQGIIPDTQYF
v_gene: TRBV18; j_gene: TRBJ2-5; len: 14; CDR3aa: CASSPQGHQGTQYF
v_gene: TRBV15; j_gene: TRBJ2-1; len: 15; CDR3aa: CATSSGQGAVNEQFF
v_gene: TRBV5-4; j_gene: TRBJ2-1; len: 16; CDR3aa: CASSLEAGTAYNEQFF
v_gene: TRBV30; j_gene: TRBJ2-1; len: 13; CDR3aa: CAWTREDDNEQFF
v_gene: TRBV5-6; j_gene: TRBJ2-2; len: 14; CDR3aa: CASSLGTNTGELFF
v_gene: TRBV7-6; j_gene: TRBJ1-1; len: 14; CDR3aa: CASSLIQGNTEAFF
v_gene: TRBV2; j_gene: TRBJ2-5; len: 13; CDR3aa: CASKDRGQETQYF
v_gene: TRBV27; j_gene: TRBJ1-1; len: 14; CDR3aa: CASSLWGGVDEAFF
v_gene: TRBV19; j_gene: TRBJ2-6; len: 18; CDR3aa: CASRSPRTGHSGANVLTF
v_gene: TRBV5-6; j_gene: TRBJ1-1; len: 14; CDR3aa: CASSWGDDGAEAFF
v_gene: TRBV19; j_gene: TRBJ2-5; len: 14; CDR3aa: CASSPDSLVRTQYF
v_gene: TRBV19; j_gene: TRBJ2-6; len: 15; CDR3aa: CASSMANSGANVLTF
v_gene: TRBV7-9; j_gene: TRBJ2-2; len: 16; CDR3aa: CASSLDLAGVSGELFF
v_gene: TRBV27; j_gene: TRBJ2-2; len: 17; CDR3aa: CASSIIIGLVASGELFF
v_gene: TRBV7-6; j_gene: TRBJ2-7; len: 17; CDR3aa: CASSLNSETQSSYEQYF
v_gene: TRBV6-5; j_gene: TRBJ2-7; len: 14; CDR3aa: CASRPQGNSYEQYF
v_gene: TRBV6-5; j_gene: TRBJ2-1; len: 14; CDR3aa: CASSWLAGYNEQFF
v_gene: TRBV7-2; j_gene: TRBJ2-3; len: 15; CDR3aa: CASSLESGTPDTQYF
v_gene: TRBV4-1; j_gene: TRBJ2-4; len: 16; CDR3aa: CASSLGGAPAKNIQYF
v_gene: TRBV5-4; j_gene: TRBJ2-7; len: 15; CDR3aa: CATTGAPAGGYEQYF
v_gene: TRBV7-9; j_gene: TRBJ2-7; len: 15; CDR3aa: CASSPRQGFPYEQYF
v_gene: TRBV19; j_gene: TRBJ2-2; len: 13; CDR3aa: CASTSGYAGELFF
v_gene: TRBV2; j_gene: TRBJ2-2; len: 16; CDR3aa: CASIQSGTSNTGELFF
v_gene: TRBV28; j_gene: TRBJ2-7; len: 13; CDR3aa: CASMSGNSYEQYF
v_gene: TRBV28; j_gene: TRBJ2-7; len: 16; CDR3aa: CASSSKRLAGVYEQYF
v_gene: TRBV4-2; j_gene: TRBJ1-1; len: 13; CDR3aa: CASSPRGATEAFF
v_gene: TRBV5-1; j_gene: TRBJ2-6; len: 15; CDR3aa: CASSPDSPGANVLTF
v_gene: TRBV10-2; j_gene: TRBJ2-1; len: 13; CDR3aa: CASSNGNYNEQFF
v_gene: TRBV28; j_gene: TRBJ2-1; len: 16; CDR3aa: CASSFFRGSGINEQFF
v_gene: TRBV11-1; j_gene: TRBJ2-2; len: 15; CDR3aa: CASSRTSGHTGELFF
v_gene: TRBV27; j_gene: TRBJ2-3; len: 14; CDR3aa: CASRQPTSTDTQYF
v_gene: TRBV5-5; j_gene: TRBJ2-5; len: 17; CDR3aa: CASSPRDRGRYQETQYF
v_gene: TRBV6-5; j_gene: TRBJ2-7; len: 15; CDR3aa: CASSNRDRGLYEQYF
v_gene: TRBV12-5; j_gene: TRBJ2-1; len: 19; CDR3aa: CASGLVRLAGEPRGYEQFF
v_gene: TRBV7-8; j_gene: TRBJ1-2; len: 14; CDR3aa: CASSPPGQYYGYTF
v_gene: TRBV11-2; j_gene: TRBJ2-1; len: 15; CDR3aa: CASSLSGTFYNEQFF
v_gene: TRBV5-1; j_gene: TRBJ2-3; len: 15; CDR3aa: CASSRFRDGADTQYF
v_gene: TRBV7-3; j_gene: TRBJ2-3; len: 18; CDR3aa: CASSLIGGLAGGGDTQYF
v_gene: TRBV4-1; j_gene: TRBJ2-7; len: 18; CDR3aa: CASSQDPYGPGGRNEQYF
v_gene: TRBV29-1; j_gene: TRBJ1-1; len: 12; CDR3aa: CRVDRAGTEAFF
v_gene: TRBV5-1; j_gene: TRBJ2-5; len: 15; CDR3aa: CASSLVPLGAKTQYF
v_gene: TRBV11-2; j_gene: TRBJ2-5; len: 16; CDR3aa: CASSLVAQGFGETQYF
v_gene: TRBV11-2; j_gene: TRBJ1-5; len: 15; CDR3aa: CASSEGLQGHQPQHF
v_gene: TRBV28; j_gene: TRBJ2-5; len: 17; CDR3aa: CASSLLTGEAYQETQYF
v_gene: TRBV5-4; j_gene: TRBJ1-1; len: 14; CDR3aa: CASSLVLGDTEAFF
v_gene: TRBV6-4; j_gene: TRBJ2-7; len: 15; CDR3aa: CASSVTSGLAFGQYF
v_gene: TRBV2; j_gene: TRBJ2-3; len: 14; CDR3aa: CASSGYSSTDTQYF
v_gene: TRBV7-9; j_gene: TRBJ1-5; len: 17; CDR3aa: CASSRLDSPEGNQPQHF
v_gene: TRBV19; j_gene: TRBJ2-7; len: 14; CDR3aa: CASSGTGSSYEQYF
v_gene: TRBV12-5; j_gene: TRBJ2-3; len: 16; CDR3aa: CASGLVDRAGPDTQYF